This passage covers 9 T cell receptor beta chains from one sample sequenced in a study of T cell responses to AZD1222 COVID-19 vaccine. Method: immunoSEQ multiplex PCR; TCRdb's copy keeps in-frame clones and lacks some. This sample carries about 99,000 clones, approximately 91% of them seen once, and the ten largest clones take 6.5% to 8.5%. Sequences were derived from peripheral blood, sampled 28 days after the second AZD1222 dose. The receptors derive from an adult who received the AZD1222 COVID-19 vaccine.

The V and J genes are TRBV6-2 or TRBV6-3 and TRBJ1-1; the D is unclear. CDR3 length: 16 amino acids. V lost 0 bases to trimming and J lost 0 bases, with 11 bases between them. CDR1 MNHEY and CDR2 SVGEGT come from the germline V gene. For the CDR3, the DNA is TGTGCCAGCAGTTACTCGCGGGAACAGATGAACACTGAAGCTTTCTTT. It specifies CASSYSREQMNTEAFF.

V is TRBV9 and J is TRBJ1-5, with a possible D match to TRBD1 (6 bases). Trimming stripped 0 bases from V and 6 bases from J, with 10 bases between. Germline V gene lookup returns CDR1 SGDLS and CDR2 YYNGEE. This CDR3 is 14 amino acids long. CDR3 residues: CASSVAGVGQPQHF. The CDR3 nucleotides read TGTGCCAGCAGCGTAGCAGGGGTGGGTCAGCCCCAGCATTTT.

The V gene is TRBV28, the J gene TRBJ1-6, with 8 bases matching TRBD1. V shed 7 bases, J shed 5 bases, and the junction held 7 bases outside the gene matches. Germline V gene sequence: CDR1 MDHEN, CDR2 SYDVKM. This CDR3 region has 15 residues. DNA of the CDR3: TGTGCCAGCAATCGACAGGGGATCGATAATTCACCCCTCCACTTT. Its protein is CASNRQGIDNSPLHF.

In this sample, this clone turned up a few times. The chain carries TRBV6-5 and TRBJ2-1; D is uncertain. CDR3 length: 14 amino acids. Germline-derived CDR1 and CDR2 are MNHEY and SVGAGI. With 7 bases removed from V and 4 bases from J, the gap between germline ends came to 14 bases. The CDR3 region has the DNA TGTGCCAGCACGACCCAGTTGGGTTACAATGAGCAGTTCTTC. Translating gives CASTTQLGYNEQFF.

CDR3 coding DNA: TGTGCCAGCCTACTTATTGGACAGGGTGGCGCTTTCTTT. It specifies CASLLIGQGGAFF. This chain joins TRBV6-5 and TRBJ1-1, with TRBD1 matching over 8 bases. Germline V gives CDR1 MNHEY, CDR2 SVGAGI. CDR3 size: 13 residues. The V and J ends lost 8 bases and 11 bases, in that order; junction bases with no gene match: 13.

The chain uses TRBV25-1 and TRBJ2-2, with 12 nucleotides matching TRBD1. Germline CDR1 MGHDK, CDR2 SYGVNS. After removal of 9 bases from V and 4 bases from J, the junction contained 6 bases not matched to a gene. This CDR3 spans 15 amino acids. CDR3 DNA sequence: TGTGCCAGTGGGACAGGGGGCCTCCCCACCGGGGAGCTGTTTTTT. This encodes CASGTGGLPTGELFF.

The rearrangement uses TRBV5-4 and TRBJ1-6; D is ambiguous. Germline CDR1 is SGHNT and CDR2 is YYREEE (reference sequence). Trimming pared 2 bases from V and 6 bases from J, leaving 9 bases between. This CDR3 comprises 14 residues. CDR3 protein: CASSFVGFNSPLHF. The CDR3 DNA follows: TGTGCCAGCAGCTTCGTGGGATTTAATTCACCCCTCCACTTT.

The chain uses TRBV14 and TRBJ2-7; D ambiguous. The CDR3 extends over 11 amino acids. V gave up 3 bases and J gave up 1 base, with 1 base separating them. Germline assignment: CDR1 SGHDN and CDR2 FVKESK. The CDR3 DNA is TGTGCCAGCAGCCAGTCCTACGAGCAGTACTTC. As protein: CASSQSYEQYF.

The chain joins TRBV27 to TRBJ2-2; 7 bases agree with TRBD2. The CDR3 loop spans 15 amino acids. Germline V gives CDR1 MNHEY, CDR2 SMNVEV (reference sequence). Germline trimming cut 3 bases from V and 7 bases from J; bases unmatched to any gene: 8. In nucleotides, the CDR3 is TGTGCCAGCAGTTTTTCGCGGGAGAGAAACGGGGAGCTGTTTTTT. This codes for CASSFSRERNGELFF.